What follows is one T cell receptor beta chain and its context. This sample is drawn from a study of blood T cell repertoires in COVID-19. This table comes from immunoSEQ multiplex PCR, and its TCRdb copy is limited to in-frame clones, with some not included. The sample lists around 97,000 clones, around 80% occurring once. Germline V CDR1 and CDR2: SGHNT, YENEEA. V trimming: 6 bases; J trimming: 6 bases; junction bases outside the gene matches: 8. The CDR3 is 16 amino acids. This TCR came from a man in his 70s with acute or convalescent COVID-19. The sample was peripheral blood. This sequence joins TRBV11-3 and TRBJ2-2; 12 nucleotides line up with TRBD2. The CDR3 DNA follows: TGTGCCAGCAGTTCCGGACTAGCGGGATTAGCCGGGGAGCTGTTTTTT. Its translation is CASSSGLAGLAGELFF.